These 5 T cell receptor beta chains originate from one sample sequenced in a study of blood T cells in healthy people across ages. A second PCR, run for roughly 7 to 12 cycles, used a sample-barcoded 5' primer plus a J-beta primer mix. Each CDR3 protein is one row after TCRdb ran MiXCR on the 5' RACE reads. The table lists about 900,000 distinct CDR3 sequences, about 48% of them singletons. The sample comprised blood. These receptor sequences come from a man younger than 45 in good health.

V gene TRBV29-1 combines with J gene TRBJ2-1, with D possibly matching TRBD2 (6 bases). The CDR3 covers 13 residues. The V and J ends lost 7 bases and 3 bases respectively, with 13 bases between them. Germline lookup yields CDR1 SQVTM and CDR2 ANQGSEA. The CDR3 spells CSGGDRGYNEQFF. CDR3 DNA sequence: TGCAGCGGGGGGGACCGGGGCTACAATGAGCAGTTCTTC.

The chain is built from TRBV7-2 and TRBJ2-1; the D gene could be TRBD1 or TRBD2 (6 bases each). Looked up from germline, CDR1 is SGHTA and CDR2 is FQGNSA. The CDR3 is 15 amino acids. V was clipped by 4 bases and J by 5 bases, with 15 bases between them. The CDR3 DNA sequence: TGTGCCAGCAGCTACAGGGCGGGATCCCACAATGAGCAGTTCTTC. This gives the protein CASSYRAGSHNEQFF.

The chain has TRBV6-6 and TRBJ2-7; D ambiguous. This CDR3 is 14 amino acids long. Germline V gene sequence: CDR1 MNHNY, CDR2 SVGAGI (reference sequence). The ends were cut back, 6 bases at V and 0 bases at J, with 12 bases in the middle. Written as DNA, the CDR3 is TGTGCCAGCAGCGATCATTCTATCTCCTACGAGCAGTACTTC. The encoded protein is CASSDHSISYEQYF.

The V call is TRBV4-1, the J call TRBJ1-1; D uncertain. The CDR3 contains 18 residues. V was clipped by 1 base and J by 0 bases, with 18 bases between them. Per the germline V gene, CDR1 is MGHRA and CDR2 is YSYEKL. The CDR3 DNA follows: TGCGCCAGCAGCCAAGGACCATTGGGAAAAGAAATGAACACTGAAGCTTTCTTT. Amino acids: CASSQGPLGKEMNTEAFF.

CDR3 sequence (DNA): TGTGCCAGCAGCTTATCGTCAGGGAAAATGGGCGAGCAGTACTTC. This gives the protein CASSLSSGKMGEQYF. The chain combines TRBV7-9 with TRBJ2-7; TRBD1 might be the D (5 bases). Trimming pared 2 bases from V and 6 bases from J, leaving 17 bases between. CDR3 size: 15 residues. Germline lookup yields CDR1 SEHNR and CDR2 FQNEAQ (reference sequence).